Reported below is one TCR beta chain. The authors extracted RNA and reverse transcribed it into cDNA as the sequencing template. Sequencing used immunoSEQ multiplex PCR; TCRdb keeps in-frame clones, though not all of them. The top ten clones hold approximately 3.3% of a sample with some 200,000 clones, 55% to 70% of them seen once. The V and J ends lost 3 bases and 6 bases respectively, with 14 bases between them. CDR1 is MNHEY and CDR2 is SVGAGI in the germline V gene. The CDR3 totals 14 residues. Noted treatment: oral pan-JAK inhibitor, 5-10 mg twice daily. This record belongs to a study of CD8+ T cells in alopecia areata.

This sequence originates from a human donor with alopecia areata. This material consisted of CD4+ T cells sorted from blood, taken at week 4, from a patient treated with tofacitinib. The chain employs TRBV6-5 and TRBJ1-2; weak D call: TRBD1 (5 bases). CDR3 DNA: TGTGCCAGCAGTTATCGACCCCAAGGGGATGGCTACACCTTC. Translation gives CASSYRPQGDGYTF.